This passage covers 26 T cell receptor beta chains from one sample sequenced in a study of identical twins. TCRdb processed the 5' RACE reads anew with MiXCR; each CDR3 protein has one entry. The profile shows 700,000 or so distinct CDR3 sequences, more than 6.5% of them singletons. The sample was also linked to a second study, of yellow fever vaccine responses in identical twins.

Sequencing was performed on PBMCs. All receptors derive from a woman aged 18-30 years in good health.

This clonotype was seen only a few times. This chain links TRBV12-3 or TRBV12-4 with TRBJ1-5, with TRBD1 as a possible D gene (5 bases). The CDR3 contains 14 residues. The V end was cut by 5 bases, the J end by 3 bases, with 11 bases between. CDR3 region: CASSLRQHNQPQHF. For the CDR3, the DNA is TGTGCCAGCAGTCTCCGACAGCACAATCAGCCCCAGCATTTT.

The CDR3: CSATLGLAGKYTDTQYF. CDR3 DNA sequence: TGCAGTGCTACCCTGGGACTAGCTGGGAAATACACAGATACGCAGTATTTT. The chain recombines TRBV20-1 with TRBJ2-3; 9 nucleotides line up with TRBD2. Germline CDR1 reads DFQATT; CDR2 reads SNEGSKA (reference sequence). The V gene end was trimmed by 4 bases and the J gene end by 2 bases; junction bases not matched to a gene: 13. The CDR3 is made up of 17 amino acids.

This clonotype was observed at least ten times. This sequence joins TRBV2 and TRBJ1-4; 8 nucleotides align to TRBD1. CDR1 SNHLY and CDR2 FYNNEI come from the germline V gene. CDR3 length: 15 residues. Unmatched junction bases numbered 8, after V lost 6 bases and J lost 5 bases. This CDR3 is CASRTGDRVNEKLFF. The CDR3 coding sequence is TGTGCCAGCAGGACAGGGGACAGAGTGAATGAAAAACTGTTTTTT.

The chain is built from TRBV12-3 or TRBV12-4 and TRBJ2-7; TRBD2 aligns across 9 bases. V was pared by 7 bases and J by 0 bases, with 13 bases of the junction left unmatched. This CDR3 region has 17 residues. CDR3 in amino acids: CASKITGLAESSYEQYF. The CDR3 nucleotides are TGTGCCAGCAAAATAACGGGACTAGCTGAGAGCTCCTACGAGCAGTACTTC.

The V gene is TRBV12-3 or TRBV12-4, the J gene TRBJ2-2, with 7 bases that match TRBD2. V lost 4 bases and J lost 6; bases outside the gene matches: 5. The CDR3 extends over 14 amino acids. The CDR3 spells CASSYRRGAGELFF. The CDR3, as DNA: TGTGCCAGCAGTTACCGCCGGGGGGCCGGGGAGCTGTTTTTT.

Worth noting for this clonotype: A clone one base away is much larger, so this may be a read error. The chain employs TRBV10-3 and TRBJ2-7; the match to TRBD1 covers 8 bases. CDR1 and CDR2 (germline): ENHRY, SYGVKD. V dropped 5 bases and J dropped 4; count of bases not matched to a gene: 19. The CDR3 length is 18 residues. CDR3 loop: CAISSPPDGQGVRYEQYF. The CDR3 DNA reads TGTGCCATCAGTTCTCCCCCTGACGGACAGGGTGTGCGGTACGAGCAGTACTTC.

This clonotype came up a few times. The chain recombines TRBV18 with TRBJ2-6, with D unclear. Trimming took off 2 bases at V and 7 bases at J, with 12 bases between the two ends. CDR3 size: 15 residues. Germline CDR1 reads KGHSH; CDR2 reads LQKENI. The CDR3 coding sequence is TGTGCCAGCTCACCAAACCGGGCCCTCGCCAACGTCCTGACTTTC. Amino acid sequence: CASSPNRALANVLTF.

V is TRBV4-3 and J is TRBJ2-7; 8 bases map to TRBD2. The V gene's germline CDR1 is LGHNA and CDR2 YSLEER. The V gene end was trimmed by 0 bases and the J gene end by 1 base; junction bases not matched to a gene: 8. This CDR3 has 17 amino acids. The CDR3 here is CASSQDSSGRLSYEQYF. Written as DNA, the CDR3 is TGCGCCAGCAGCCAAGATAGCAGCGGGAGACTTTCCTACGAGCAGTACTTC.

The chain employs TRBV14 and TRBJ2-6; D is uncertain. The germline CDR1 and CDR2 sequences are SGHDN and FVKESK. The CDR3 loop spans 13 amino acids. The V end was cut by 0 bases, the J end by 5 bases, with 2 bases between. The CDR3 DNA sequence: TGTGCCAGCAGCCAAGATAGGGCCAACGTCCTGACTTTC. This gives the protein CASSQDRANVLTF.

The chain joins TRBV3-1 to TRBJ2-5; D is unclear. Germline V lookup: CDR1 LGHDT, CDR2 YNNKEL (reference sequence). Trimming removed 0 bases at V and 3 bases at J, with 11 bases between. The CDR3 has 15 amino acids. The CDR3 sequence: CASSQELGLEETQYF. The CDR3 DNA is TGTGCCAGCAGCCAAGAATTGGGATTGGAAGAGACCCAGTACTTC.

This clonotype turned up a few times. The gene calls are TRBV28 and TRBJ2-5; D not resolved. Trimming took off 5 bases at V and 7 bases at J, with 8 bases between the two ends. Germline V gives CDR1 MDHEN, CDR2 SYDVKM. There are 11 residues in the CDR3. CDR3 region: CASSDRATQYF. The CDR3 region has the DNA TGTGCCAGCAGTGATAGGGCGACCCAGTACTTC. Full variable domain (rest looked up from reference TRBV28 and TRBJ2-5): DVKVTQSSRYLVKRTGEKVFLECVQDMDHENMFWYRQDPGLGLRLIYFSYDVKMKEKGDIPEGYSVSREKKERFSLILESASTNQTSMYLCASSDRATQYFGPGTRLLVL.

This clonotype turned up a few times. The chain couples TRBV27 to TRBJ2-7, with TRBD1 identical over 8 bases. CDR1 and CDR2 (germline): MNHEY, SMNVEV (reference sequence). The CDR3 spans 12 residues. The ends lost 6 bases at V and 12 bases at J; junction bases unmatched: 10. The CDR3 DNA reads TGTGCCAGCAGCCTAGGACAGGGTGGTCTGTACTTC. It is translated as CASSLGQGGLYF.

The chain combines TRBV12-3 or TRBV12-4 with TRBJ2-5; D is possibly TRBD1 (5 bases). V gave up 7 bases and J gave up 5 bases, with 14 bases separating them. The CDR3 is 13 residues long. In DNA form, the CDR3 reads TGTGCCAGCAACTCAGGGTCTGGGGAGACCCAGTACTTC. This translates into CASNSGSGETQYF.

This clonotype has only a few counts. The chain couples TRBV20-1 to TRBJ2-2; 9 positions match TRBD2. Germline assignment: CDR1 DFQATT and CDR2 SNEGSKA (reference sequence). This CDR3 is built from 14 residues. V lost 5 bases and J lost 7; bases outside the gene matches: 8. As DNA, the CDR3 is TGCAGTGCTTTCGGGACTAGCAGGCTCGGGGAGCTGTTTTTT. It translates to CSAFGTSRLGELFF.

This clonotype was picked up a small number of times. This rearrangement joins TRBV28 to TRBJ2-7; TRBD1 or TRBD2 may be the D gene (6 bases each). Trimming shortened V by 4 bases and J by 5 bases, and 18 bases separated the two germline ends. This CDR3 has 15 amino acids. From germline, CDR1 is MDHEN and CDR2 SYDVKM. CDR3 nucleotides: TGTGCCAGCAGTTCCCTCGGAGGGGGAACAGACGAGCAGTACTTC. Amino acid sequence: CASSSLGGGTDEQYF. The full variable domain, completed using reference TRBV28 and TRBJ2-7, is DVKVTQSSRYLVKRTGEKVFLECVQDMDHENMFWYRQDPGLGLRLIYFSYDVKMKEKGDIPEGYSVSREKKERFSLILESASTNQTSMYLCASSSLGGGTDEQYFGPGTRLTVT.

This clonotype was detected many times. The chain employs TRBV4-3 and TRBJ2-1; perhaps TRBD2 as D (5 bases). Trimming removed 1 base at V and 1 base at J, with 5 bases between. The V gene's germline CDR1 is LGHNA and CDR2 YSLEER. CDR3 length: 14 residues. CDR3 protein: CASSQGLSYNEQFF. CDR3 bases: TGCGCCAGCAGCCAAGGACTATCCTACAATGAGCAGTTCTTC.

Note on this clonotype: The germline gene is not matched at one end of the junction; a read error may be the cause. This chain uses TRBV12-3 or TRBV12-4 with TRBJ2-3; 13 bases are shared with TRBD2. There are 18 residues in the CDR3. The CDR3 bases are TGTGCCTGCAGTCGCACTAGCGGGGGGGCACTCAGCACAGATACGCAGTATTTT. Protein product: CACSRTSGGALSTDTQYF.

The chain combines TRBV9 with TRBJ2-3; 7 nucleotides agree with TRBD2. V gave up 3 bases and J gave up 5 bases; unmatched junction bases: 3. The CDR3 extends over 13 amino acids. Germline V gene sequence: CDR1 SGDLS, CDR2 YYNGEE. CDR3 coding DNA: TGTGCCAGCAGCGGTGGGAGGGGAGATACGCAGTATTTT. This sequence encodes CASSGGRGDTQYF. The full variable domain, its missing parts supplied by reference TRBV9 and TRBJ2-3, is DSGVTQTPKHLITATGQRVTLRCSPRSGDLSVYWYQQSLDQGLQFLIQYYNGEERAKGNILERFSAQQFPDLHSELNLSSLELGDSALYFCASSGGRGDTQYFGPGTRLTVL.

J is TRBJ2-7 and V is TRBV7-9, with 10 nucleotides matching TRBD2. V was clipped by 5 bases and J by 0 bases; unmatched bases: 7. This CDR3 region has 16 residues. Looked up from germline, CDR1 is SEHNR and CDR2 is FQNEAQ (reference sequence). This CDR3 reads CASSPTSGYSSYEQYF. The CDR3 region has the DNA TGTGCCAGCAGCCCGACTAGCGGGTATAGCTCCTACGAGCAGTACTTC.

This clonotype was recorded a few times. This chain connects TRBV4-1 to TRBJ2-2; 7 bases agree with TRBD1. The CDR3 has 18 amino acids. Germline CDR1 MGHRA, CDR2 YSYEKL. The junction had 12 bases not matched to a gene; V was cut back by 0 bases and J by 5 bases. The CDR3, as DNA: TGCGCCAGCAGCCAAGATTCGGACGGGGACAGTGCAACCGGGGAGCTGTTTTTT. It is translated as CASSQDSDGDSATGELFF.

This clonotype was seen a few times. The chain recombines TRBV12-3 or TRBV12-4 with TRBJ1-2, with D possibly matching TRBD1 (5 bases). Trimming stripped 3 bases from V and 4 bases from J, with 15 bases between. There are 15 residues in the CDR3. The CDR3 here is CASSLSAGLPYGYTF. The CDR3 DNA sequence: TGTGCCAGCAGTTTGAGCGCGGGACTCCCCTATGGCTACACCTTC.

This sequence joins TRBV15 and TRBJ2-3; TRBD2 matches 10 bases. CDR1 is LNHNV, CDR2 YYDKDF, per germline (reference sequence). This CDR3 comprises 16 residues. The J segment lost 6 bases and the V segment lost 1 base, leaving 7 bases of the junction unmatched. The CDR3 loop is CATSRGYSGGPDTQYF. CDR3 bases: TGTGCCACCAGCAGAGGGTATAGCGGGGGGCCGGATACGCAGTATTTT.

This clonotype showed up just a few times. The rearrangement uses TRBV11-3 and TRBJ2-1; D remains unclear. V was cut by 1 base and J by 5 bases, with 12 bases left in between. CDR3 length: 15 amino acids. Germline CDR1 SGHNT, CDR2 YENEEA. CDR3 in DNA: TGTGCCAGCAGCTTAGGCAGGCTCCCCCACAATGAGCAGTTCTTC. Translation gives CASSLGRLPHNEQFF.

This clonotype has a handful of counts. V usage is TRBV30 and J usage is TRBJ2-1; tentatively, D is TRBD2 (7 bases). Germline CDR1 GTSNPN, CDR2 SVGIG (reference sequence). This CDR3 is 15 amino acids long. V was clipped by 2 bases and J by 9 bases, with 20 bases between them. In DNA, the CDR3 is TGTGCCTGGAGTTCGGGGGCTAGCGGAAGGGGTGAGCAGTTCTTC. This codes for CAWSSGASGRGEQFF. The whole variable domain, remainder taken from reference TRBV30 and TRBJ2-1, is SQTIHQWPATLVQPVGSPLSLECTVEGTSNPNLYWYRQAAGRGLQLLFYSVGIGQISSEVPQNLSASRPQDRQFILSSKKLLLSDSGFYLCAWSSGASGRGEQFFGPGTRLTVL.

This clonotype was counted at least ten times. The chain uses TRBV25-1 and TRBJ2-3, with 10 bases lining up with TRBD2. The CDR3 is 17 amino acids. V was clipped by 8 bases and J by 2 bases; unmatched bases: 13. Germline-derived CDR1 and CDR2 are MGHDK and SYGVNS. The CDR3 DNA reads TGTGCCAGCGGATTCAGAGGACTAGCGGCCGTCACAGATACGCAGTATTTT. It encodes CASGFRGLAAVTDTQYF. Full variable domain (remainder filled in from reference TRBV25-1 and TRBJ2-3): EADIYQTPRYLVIGTGKKITLECSQTMGHDKMYWYQQDPGMELHLIHYSYGVNSTEKGDLSSESTVSRIRTEHFPLTLESARPSHTSQYLCASGFRGLAAVTDTQYFGPGTRLTVL.

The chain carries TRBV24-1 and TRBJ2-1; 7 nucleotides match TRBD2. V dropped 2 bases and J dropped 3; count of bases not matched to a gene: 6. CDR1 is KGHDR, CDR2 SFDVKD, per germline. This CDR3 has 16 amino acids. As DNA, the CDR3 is TGTGCCACCAGTGATTCGGGGGGATTACGCTACAATGAGCAGTTCTTC. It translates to CATSDSGGLRYNEQFF.